This paragraph covers one T cell receptor beta chain sequence. In this sample, this clonotype turned up a few times. Its antigen is not yet known. One base away there is no much larger clone; base qualities are not given. The TCR beta CDR3 regions were amplified from RNA transcripts. A first-round RT-PCR of the TCR CDR3 used the HTBI primer set with the Qiagen OneStep RT-PCR kit. Libraries were constructed in a second round of multiplex PCR, after which size selection and purification were carried out. Libraries were sequenced paired-end with 100 bp reads on an Illumina HiSeq2000. As for how the authors treated the data: SOAPnuke was used to process the raw data, throwing out any read that contained adapters or uncalled bases, had a mean Phred below 15, or lacked an exact constant-primer or identifier match. High-quality paired reads were merged using COPE v1.2.5, and each unique nucleotide sequence was defined as a clonotype. MiTCR v1.1 was used to align the clonotypes against IMGT TRBV, TRBD and TRBJ reference segments. Only V-J combinations with frequency above 0.0001, covering roughly 99% of repertoires, were analysed. The TCS score was defined as the ratio of F50 (clonal expansion) to E x V (chaos), calculated using BLOSUM62-based TCRdist between CDR3 peptides within each V-J. Welch's t-statistics and random forest reduced 514 V-J features to 10 to 15, which were used in a naive Bayes classifier (R e1071). TCRdb's own reprocessing of the public reads used fastp at Q25 and MiXCR and kept productive beta chains. When rows share a CDR3 protein, they turn into one entry using the most common DNA and genes. In this record, the V and J calls reflect TCRdb's handling and not the investigators' own analysis. Here the sample has about 300,000 distinct CDR3 sequences; roughly a fifth occur a single time. The ten largest clonotypes hold approximately 37% of the sample.

The sample comes from a study of T cells in Graves' hyperthyroidism and ophthalmopathy (dated by TCRdb to the late 2010s). Broadly, across the study: Peripheral blood samples were taken at the time of initial diagnosis, prior to any treatment. To identify distinguishing TCR V-J signatures, a discovery cohort of 100 or so patients was used, comprising some 43 with Graves' ophthalmopathy and some 60 with stable Graves' hyperthyroidism. Whether ophthalmopathy could be predicted prospectively was tested in an independent validation cohort made up of under 20 hyperthyroidism patients plus 17 patients who later progressed to ophthalmopathy. For training and testing, the 80 to 100 patients in the discovery cohort were randomly divided in a 7:3 ratio. Thyroid tissue and blood T-cell repertoires from six Graves' hyperthyroidism patients were also compared in the study. After sampling, hyperthyroidism patients received methimazole starting at 30 mg daily, and ophthalmopathy patients received high-dose intravenous methylprednisolone. According to the paper, TCR Vbeta CDR3 sequencing was carried out on 135 peripheral blood samples, which came from approximately 43 ophthalmopathy, 75 or so hyperthyroidism and roughly 17 progressor patients.

The cysteine opens and the phenylalanine closes a CDR3 of 12 amino acids. Only CDR3 DNA is held: 36 bases, read in frame from base 1. At the junction V is shortened by 2 bases and J by 7 bases, with 9 bases in between. The germline V gene (reference sequence) specifies GTSNPN as CDR1 and SVGIG as CDR2. In the ophthalmopathy patients, disease was moderately to severely active, with a Clinical Activity Score of 3 or more, a NOSPECS grade of 4 or more, and a duration of less than 3 months. Any patient with an uncontrolled infection, another autoimmune disease, pregnancy or lactation was excluded. Clinical symptoms, serum thyroxine and TRAb, thyroid ultrasound, and orbital computed tomography formed the basis for the diagnoses. Ficoll-Paque density gradient centrifugation was used to isolate PBMCs from approximately 11 ml of fresh peripheral blood. Total RNA was extracted using Trizol reagent, and RNA quality was assessed on an Agilent 2100 Bioanalyzer.

Study-wide conclusions, independent of this receptor: No statistical method was used to set the sample size in advance, and investigators knew the group allocation. In cross-validation, a model built on a 13 V-J signature told ophthalmopathy apart from stable hyperthyroidism with just under 90% sensitivity and about 81% specificity, and in testing the same model reached 80%/75%. Most expanded thyroid clonotypes (frequency above 0.001) were also found in blood, which suggests that blood repertoires may mirror thyroid immune responses. In validation, progression to ophthalmopathy was predicted by the model with 70.59% sensitivity and approximately 78% specificity, a median of around 6.5 months before onset.

Sequencing was done on a sample of blood. The clonotype comes from a man in his fifties or sixties with Graves' ophthalmopathy. Recombination joined TRBV30 with TRBJ2-1, with TRBD2 tentatively as D gene (5 bases match). The CDR3 loop reads CAWSLARNEQFF. The nucleotide sequence is given as TGTGCCTGGAGTTTAGCGAGGAATGAGCAGTTCTTC.